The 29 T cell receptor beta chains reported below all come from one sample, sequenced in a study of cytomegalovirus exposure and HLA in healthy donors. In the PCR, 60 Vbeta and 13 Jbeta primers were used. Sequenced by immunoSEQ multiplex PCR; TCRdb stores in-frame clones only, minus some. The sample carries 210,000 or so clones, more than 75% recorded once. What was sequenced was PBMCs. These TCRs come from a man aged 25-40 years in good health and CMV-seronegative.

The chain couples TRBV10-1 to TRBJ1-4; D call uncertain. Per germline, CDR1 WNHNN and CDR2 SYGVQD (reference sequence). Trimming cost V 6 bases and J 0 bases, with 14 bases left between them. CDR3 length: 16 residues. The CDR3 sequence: CASRTLPFATNEKLFF. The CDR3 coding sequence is TGCGCCAGCAGGACACTTCCATTTGCAACTAATGAAAAACTGTTTTTT.

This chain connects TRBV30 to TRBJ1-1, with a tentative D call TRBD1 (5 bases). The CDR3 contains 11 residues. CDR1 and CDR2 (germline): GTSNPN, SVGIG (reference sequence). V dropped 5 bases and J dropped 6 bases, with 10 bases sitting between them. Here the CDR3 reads CAWGQGAEAFF. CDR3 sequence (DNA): TGTGCCTGGGGGCAAGGGGCTGAAGCTTTCTTT.

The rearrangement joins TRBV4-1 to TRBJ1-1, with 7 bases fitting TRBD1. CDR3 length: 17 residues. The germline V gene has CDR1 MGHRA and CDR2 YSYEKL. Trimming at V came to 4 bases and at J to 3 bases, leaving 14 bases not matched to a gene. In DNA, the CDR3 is TGCGCCAGCAGCCTTCGGCAACACAGGGGATGGGACACTGAAGCTTTCTTT. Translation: CASSLRQHRGWDTEAFF.

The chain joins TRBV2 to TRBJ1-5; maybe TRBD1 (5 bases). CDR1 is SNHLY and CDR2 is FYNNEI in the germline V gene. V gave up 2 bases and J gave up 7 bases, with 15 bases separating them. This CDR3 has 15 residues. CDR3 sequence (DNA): TGTGCCAGCAGTGAAAGTCGGGGGTCGGGGCAGCCCCAGCATTTT. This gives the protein CASSESRGSGQPQHF.

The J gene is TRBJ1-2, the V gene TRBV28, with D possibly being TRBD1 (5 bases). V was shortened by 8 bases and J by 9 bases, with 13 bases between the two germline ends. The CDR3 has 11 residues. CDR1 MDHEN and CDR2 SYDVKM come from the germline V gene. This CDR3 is CASRRGVSYTF. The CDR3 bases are TGTGCCAGCCGACGGGGGGTAAGCTACACCTTC.

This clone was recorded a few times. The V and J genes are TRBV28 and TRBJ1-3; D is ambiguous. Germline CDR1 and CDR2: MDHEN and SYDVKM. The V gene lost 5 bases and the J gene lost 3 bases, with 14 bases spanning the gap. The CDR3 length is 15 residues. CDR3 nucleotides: TGTGCCAGCAGTGATAATCCGACAAATGGAAACACCATATATTTT. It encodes CASSDNPTNGNTIYF.

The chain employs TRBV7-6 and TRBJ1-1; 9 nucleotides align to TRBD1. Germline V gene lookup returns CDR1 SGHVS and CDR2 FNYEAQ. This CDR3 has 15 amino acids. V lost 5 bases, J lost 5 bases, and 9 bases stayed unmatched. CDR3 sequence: CASSANRGRGTEAFF. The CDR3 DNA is TGTGCCAGCAGCGCGAACAGGGGGCGTGGGACTGAAGCTTTCTTT.

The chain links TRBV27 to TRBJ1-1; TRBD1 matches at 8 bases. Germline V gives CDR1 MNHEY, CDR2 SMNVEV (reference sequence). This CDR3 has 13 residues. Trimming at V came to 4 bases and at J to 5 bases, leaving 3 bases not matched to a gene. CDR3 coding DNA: TGTGCCAGCAGTTACGACAGGGGTACTGAAGCTTTCTTT. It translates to CASSYDRGTEAFF.

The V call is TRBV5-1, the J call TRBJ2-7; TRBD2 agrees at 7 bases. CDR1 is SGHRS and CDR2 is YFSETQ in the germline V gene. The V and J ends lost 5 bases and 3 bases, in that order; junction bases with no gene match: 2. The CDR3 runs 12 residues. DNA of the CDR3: TGCGCCAGCAGGGGCGGGAGCTACGAGCAGTACTTC. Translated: CASRGGSYEQYF.

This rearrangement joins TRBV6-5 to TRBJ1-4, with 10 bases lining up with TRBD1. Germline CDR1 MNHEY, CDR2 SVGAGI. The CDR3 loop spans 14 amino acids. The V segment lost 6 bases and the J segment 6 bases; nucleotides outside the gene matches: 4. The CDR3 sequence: CASRPDRGHEKLFF. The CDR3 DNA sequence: TGTGCCAGCAGACCAGACAGGGGGCATGAAAAACTGTTTTTT.

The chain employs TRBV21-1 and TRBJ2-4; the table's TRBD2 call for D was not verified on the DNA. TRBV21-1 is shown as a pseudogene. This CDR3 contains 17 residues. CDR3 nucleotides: TGTGCCAGCAGATACCAGCGTCAGGTACTAGCCAAAAACAGTCAGTACTTC. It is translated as CASRYQRQVLAKNSQYF.

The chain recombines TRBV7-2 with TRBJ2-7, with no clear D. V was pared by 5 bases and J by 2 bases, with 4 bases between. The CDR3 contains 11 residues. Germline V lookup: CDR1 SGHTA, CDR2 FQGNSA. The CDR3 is CASSATYEQYF. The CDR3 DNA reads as TGTGCCAGCAGCGCTACCTACGAGCAGTACTTC.

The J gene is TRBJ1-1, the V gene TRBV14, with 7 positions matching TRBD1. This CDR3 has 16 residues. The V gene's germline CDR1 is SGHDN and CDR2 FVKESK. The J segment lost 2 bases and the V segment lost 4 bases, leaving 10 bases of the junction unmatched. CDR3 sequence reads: CASSRLQGGSNTEAFF. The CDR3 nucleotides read TGTGCCAGCAGCCGCCTTCAGGGGGGATCCAACACTGAAGCTTTCTTT.

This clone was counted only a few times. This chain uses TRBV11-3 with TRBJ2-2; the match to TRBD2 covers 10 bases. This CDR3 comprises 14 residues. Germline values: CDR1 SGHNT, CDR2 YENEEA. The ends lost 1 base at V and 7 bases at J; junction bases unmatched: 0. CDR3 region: CASSLVAGGGELFF. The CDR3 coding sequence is TGTGCCAGCAGCTTAGTAGCGGGAGGCGGGGAGCTGTTTTTT. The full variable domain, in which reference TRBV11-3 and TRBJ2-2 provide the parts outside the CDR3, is EAGVVQSPRYKIIEKKQPVAFWCNPISGHNTLYWYLQNLGQGPELLIRYENEEAVDDSQLPKDRFSAERLKGVDSTLKIQPAELGDSAVYLCASSLVAGGGELFFGEGSRLTVL.

DNA of the CDR3: TGTGCCAGCAGTCCGAGGAATAGCAATCAGCCCCAGCATTTT. It specifies CASSPRNSNQPQHF. This rearrangement joins TRBV6-5 to TRBJ1-5, with D hard to call. This CDR3 has 14 residues. V lost 5 bases, J lost 0 bases, and 8 bases lay in between. The germline gives CDR1 MNHEY, CDR2 SVGAGI.

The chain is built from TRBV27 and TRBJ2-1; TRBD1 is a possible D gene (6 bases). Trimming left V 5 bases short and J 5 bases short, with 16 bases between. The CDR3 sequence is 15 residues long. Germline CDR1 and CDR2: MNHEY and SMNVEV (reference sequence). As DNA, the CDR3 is TGTGCCAGCAGTCCGCAGGGGTCACGGAACAATGAGCAGTTCTTC. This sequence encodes CASSPQGSRNNEQFF.

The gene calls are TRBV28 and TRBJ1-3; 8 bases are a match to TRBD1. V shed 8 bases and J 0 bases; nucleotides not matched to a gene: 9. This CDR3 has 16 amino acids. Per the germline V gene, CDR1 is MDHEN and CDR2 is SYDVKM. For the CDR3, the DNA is TGTGCCAGCGCACCCGGGACAGGCCTCTCTGGAAACACCATATATTTT. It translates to CASAPGTGLSGNTIYF.

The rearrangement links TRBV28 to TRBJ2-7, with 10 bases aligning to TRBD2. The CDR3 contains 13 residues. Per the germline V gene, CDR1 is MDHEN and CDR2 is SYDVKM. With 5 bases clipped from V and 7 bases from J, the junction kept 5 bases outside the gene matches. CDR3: CASSSGRGREQYF. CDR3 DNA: TGTGCCAGCAGTAGCGGGAGGGGACGGGAGCAGTACTTC.

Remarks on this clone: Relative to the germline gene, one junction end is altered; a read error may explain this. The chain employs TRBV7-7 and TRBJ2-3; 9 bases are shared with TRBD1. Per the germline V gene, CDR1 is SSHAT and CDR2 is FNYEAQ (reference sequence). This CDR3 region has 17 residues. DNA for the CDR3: TGTGCTAGCAGCCCCTTAGTGCTGGGACAGGGTACAGATACGCAGTATTTT. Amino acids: CASSPLVLGQGTDTQYF. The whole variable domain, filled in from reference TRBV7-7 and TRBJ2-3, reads GAGVSQSPRYKVTKRGQDVTLRCDPISSHATLYWYQQALGQGPEFLTYFNYEAQPDKSGLPSDRFSAERPEGSISTLTIQRTEQRDSAMYRCASSPLVLGQGTDTQYFGPGTRLTVL.

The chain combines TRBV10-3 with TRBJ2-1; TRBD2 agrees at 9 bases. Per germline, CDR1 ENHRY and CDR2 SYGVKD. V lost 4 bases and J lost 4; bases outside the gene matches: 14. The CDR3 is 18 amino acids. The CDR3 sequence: CAISARTREGRGYNEQFF. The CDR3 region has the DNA TGTGCCATCAGTGCGAGAACGCGGGAGGGCCGAGGGTACAATGAGCAGTTCTTC.

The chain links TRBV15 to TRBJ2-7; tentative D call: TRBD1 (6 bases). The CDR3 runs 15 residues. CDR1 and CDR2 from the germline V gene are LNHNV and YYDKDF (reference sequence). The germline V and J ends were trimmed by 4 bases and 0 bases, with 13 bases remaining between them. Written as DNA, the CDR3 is TGTGCCACCAGCAACGCAGGGGTGAGCTCCTACGAGCAGTACTTC. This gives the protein CATSNAGVSSYEQYF.

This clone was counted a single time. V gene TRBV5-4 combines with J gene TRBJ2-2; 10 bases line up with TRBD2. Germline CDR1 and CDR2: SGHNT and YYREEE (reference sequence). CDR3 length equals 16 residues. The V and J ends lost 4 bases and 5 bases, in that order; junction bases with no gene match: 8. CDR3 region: CASSPISGRMTGELFF. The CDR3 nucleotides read TGTGCCAGCAGCCCCATTAGCGGGAGGATGACCGGGGAGCTGTTTTTT.

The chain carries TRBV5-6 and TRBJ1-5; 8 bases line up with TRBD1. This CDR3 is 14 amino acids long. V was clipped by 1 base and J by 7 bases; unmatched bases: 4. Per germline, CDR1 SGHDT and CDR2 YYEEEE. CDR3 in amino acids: CASSLTGGGQPQHF. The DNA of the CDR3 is TGTGCCAGCAGCTTGACAGGGGGAGGGCAGCCCCAGCATTTT.

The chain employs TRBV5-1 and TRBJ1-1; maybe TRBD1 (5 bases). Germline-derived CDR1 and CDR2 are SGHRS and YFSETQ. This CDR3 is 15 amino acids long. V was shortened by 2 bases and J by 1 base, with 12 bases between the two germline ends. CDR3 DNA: TGCGCCAGCAGCTTCCCGGGTCAGGGGAACACTGAAGCTTTCTTT. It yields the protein CASSFPGQGNTEAFF.

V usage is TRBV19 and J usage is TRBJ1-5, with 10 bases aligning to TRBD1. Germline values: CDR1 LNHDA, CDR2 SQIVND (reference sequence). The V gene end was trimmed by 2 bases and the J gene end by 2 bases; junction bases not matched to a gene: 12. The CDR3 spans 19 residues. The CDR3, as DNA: TGTGCCAGTAGTATATTCGATGGGACAGGGGTTATGGGCAATCAGCCCCAGCATTTT. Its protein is CASSIFDGTGVMGNQPQHF.

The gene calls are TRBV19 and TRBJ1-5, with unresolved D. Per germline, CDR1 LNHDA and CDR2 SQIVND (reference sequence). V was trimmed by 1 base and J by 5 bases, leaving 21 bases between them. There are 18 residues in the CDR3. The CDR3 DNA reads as TGTGCCAGTAGTATAGCCGGTAGCCCCGGGAGAGACGATCAGCCCCAGCATTTT. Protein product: CASSIAGSPGRDDQPQHF.

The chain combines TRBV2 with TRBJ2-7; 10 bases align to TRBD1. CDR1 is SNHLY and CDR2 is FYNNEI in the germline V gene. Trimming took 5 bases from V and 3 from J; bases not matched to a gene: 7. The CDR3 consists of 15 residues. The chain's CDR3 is CASSRQGASYYEQYF. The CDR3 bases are TGTGCCAGCAGTAGACAGGGGGCGAGTTACTACGAGCAGTACTTC. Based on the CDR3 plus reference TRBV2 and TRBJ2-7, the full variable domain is EPEVTQTPSHQVTQMGQEVILRCVPISNHLYFYWYRQILGQKVEFLVSFYNNEISEKSEIFDDQFSVERPDGSNFTLKIRSTKLEDSAMYFCASSRQGASYYEQYFGPGTRLTVT.

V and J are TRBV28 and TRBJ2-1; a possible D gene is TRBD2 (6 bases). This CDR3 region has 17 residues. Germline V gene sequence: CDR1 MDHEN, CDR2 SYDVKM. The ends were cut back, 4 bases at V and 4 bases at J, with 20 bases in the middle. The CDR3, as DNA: TGTGCCAGCAGTTCCCCTGGGGAGCGGGCTGCGTACAATGAGCAGTTCTTC. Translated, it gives CASSSPGERAAYNEQFF.

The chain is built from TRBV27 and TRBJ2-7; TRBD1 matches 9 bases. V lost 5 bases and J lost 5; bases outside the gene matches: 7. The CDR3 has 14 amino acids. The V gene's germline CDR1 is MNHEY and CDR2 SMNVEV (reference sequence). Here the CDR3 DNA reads TGTGCCAGCAGTCGGACAGGGGTTTTCAACGAGCAGTACTTC. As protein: CASSRTGVFNEQYF.